The source of this T cell receptor beta chain is a study of blood T cell repertoires in COVID-19. V dropped 1 base and J dropped 7; count of bases not matched to a gene: 3. This CDR3 comprises 13 residues. Germline-derived CDR1 and CDR2 are SGHRS and YFSETQ. Participants were aged about 18 to 100 years from 20 to 30 US areas. Sequenced by immunoSEQ multiplex PCR; TCRdb stores in-frame clones only, minus some. The sample shows under 450,000 clones, roughly 84% of them seen only once. The chain couples TRBV5-1 to TRBJ1-1; 8 bases align to TRBD1. The origin of this receptor is a young woman who had recovered from COVID-19. Sequencing was performed on PBMCs or T cells enriched from blood (not recorded which). The CDR3 loop is CASSLTGGNEAFF. In DNA, the CDR3 is TGCGCCAGCAGCTTGACAGGGGGGAATGAAGCTTTCTTT.